These 32 T cell receptor beta chains share one sample of origin, sequenced in a study of type 1 and type 2 diabetes patients. Amplification started from genomic DNA. The TCR beta CDR3 region was amplified using 30 forward and 13 reverse primers. TCRdb re-called the multiplex PCR reads with MiXCR, one entry per CDR3 protein. The sample has 250,000 to 300,000 distinct CDR3 sequences; roughly 44% are singletons. What was sequenced was peripheral blood mononuclear cells (PBMCs). The receptors were gathered from a man between 18 and 29 years old with type 2 diabetes.

This chain joins TRBV14 and TRBJ1-1; D unclear. The CDR3 is made up of 13 amino acids. Trimming took 0 bases from V and 0 from J, leaving 2 bases between them. The germline V gene encodes CDR1 SGHDN and CDR2 FVKESK. The CDR3 sequence is CASSQDLNTEAFF. The CDR3 DNA follows: TGTGCCAGCAGCCAAGATTTGAACACTGAAGCTTTCTTT.

The chain employs TRBV28 and TRBJ2-5; tentative D call: TRBD2 (5 bases). Trimming pared 5 bases from V and 5 bases from J, leaving 12 bases between. This CDR3 has 13 residues. Germline V gene sequence: CDR1 MDHEN, CDR2 SYDVKM. This CDR3 is CASSISRGETQYF. The CDR3 region has the DNA TGTGCCAGCAGTATATCCCGAGGGGAGACCCAGTACTTC.

At least ten counts were recorded for this clonotype. J is TRBJ1-2 and V is TRBV20-1; no clear D. The germline V gene has CDR1 DFQATT and CDR2 SNEGSKA (reference sequence). Trimming left V 1 base short and J 8 bases short, with 11 bases between. The CDR3 runs to 12 residues. The CDR3 protein is CSARGLGVGYTF. The CDR3 nucleotides are TGCAGTGCTAGAGGATTAGGAGTGGGCTACACCTTC.

This clonotype occurred a few times. This chain links TRBV7-6 with TRBJ1-1, with no clear D. Trimming took off 4 bases at V and 5 bases at J, with 11 bases between the two ends. The CDR3 sequence is 13 residues long. Germline lookup yields CDR1 SGHVS and CDR2 FNYEAQ. The CDR3 sequence is CASSSSTGTEAFF. CDR3 nucleotides: TGTGCCAGCAGCTCCTCGACGGGTACTGAAGCTTTCTTT.

This rearrangement joins TRBV20-1 to TRBJ1-1; 8 bases align to TRBD1. The CDR3 consists of 12 residues. Per germline, CDR1 DFQATT and CDR2 SNEGSKA (reference sequence). CDR3 residues: CSRTGPNTEAFF. CDR3 bases: TGCAGCAGGACAGGGCCGAACACTGAAGCTTTCTTT.

The rearrangement joins TRBV2 to TRBJ1-1; D not resolved. CDR1 and CDR2 from the germline V gene are SNHLY and FYNNEI. The CDR3 totals 14 residues. V was cut by 3 bases and J by 7 bases, with 15 bases left in between. Written as DNA, the CDR3 is TGTGCCAGCAGTGACTCTTCTCTAGTCATTGAAGCTTTCTTT. Protein product: CASSDSSLVIEAFF.

Comments on this clonotype: An end of the junction differs from the germline gene, which may be a read error. V is TRBV10-2 and J is TRBJ2-2, with 9 bases matching TRBD1. Germline loops: CDR1 WSHSY, CDR2 SAAADI. The CDR3 is 15 amino acids. The CDR3 loop is CASGEGTGYTGGLFF. The CDR3 coding sequence is TGCGCCAGCGGGGAAGGGACAGGGTACACCGGGGGGCTGTTTTTT.

The V gene is TRBV5-1, the J gene TRBJ2-7; perhaps D is TRBD1 or TRBD2 (6 bases each). The CDR3 runs 14 residues. Between the trimmed V and J ends, which lost 2 bases and 1 base, there was a span of 10 bases. The germline gives CDR1 SGHRS, CDR2 YFSETQ. The CDR3 sequence: CASSFSGQSYEQYF. CDR3 coding DNA: TGCGCCAGCAGCTTTAGCGGACAGTCCTACGAGCAGTACTTC. The variable domain in full, with the rest retrieved from reference TRBV5-1 and TRBJ2-7, is KAGVTQTPRYLIKTRGQQVTLSCSPISGHRSVSWYQQTPGQGLQFLFEYFSETQRNKGNFPGRFSGRQFSNSRSEMNVSTLELGDSALYLCASSFSGQSYEQYFGPGTRLTVT.

The rearrangement uses TRBV7-9 and TRBJ1-6; D unclear. The V gene's germline CDR1 is SEHNR and CDR2 FQNEAQ (reference sequence). Trimming stripped 0 bases from V and 6 bases from J, with 21 bases between. The CDR3 runs 19 residues. CDR3 in DNA: TGTGCCAGCAGCTTAGCCACTTCCATTTTCGGGGTCGGTAATTCACCCCTCCACTTT. Amino acids: CASSLATSIFGVGNSPLHF.

The chain uses TRBV5-1 and TRBJ1-6; 7 bases align to TRBD1. V shed 2 bases and J 4 bases; nucleotides not matched to a gene: 3. Germline V gives CDR1 SGHRS, CDR2 YFSETQ. This CDR3 spans 15 amino acids. CDR3 DNA sequence: TGCGCCAGCAGCTTCCGGGACAGTTATAATTCACCCCTCCACTTT. Protein: CASSFRDSYNSPLHF.

The gene calls are TRBV7-3 and TRBJ1-6, with D possibly matching TRBD1 (6 bases). Trimming stripped 5 bases from V and 10 bases from J, with 18 bases between. The CDR3 runs 15 residues. Germline V CDR1 and CDR2: SGHTA, FQGTGA. The CDR3 nucleotides read TGTGCCAGCAGCCTCGACAGGAATATCGGGTCACCCCTCCACTTT. Protein: CASSLDRNIGSPLHF.

V gene TRBV9 combines with J gene TRBJ2-7; possibly TRBD2 for D (6 bases). The V gene's germline CDR1 is SGDLS and CDR2 YYNGEE. Trimming stripped 0 bases from V and 4 bases from J, with 14 bases between. This CDR3 region has 15 residues. The chain's CDR3 is CASSVAGSGEYEQYF. CDR3 nucleotides: TGTGCCAGCAGCGTAGCCGGTAGCGGAGAGTACGAGCAGTACTTC.

The chain combines TRBV4-1 with TRBJ1-6; no firm D call. Germline-derived CDR1 and CDR2 are MGHRA and YSYEKL. The CDR3 has 15 residues. V was shortened by 5 bases and J by 7 bases, with 15 bases between the two germline ends. CDR3 amino acids: CASSSTGDANSPLHF. The DNA for the CDR3 is TGCGCCAGCAGCTCCACGGGCGACGCCAATTCACCCCTCCACTTT.

This clonotype came up once. The V and J genes are TRBV28 and TRBJ2-3; TRBD2 might be the D (6 bases). The CDR3 loop spans 11 amino acids. V was pared by 10 bases and J by 2 bases, with 7 bases between. Germline lookup yields CDR1 MDHEN and CDR2 SYDVKM. The CDR3 sequence is CATGVTDTQYF. For the CDR3, the DNA is TGTGCCACGGGAGTCACAGATACGCAGTATTTT.

This clonotype was detected only once. The chain has TRBV4-3 and TRBJ1-2, with D possibly TRBD1 on 5 matching bases. V shed 1 base and J shed 5 bases, with 17 bases lying between them. The germline gives CDR1 LGHNA, CDR2 YSLEER. The CDR3 length is 16 residues. The CDR3 region is CASSQAVLGTSYGYTF. The CDR3, as DNA: TGCGCCAGCAGCCAAGCGGTCCTTGGGACCTCTTATGGCTACACCTTC.

At least ten counts were recorded for this clonotype. Compared with germline, one end of the junction differs, possibly owing to a read error. The CDR3 is CASRGPQHF. As DNA, the CDR3 is TGTGCCAGCAGAGGCCCTCAACACTTC. This sequence joins TRBV2 and TRBJ2-7; D not resolved. CDR3 length equals 9 residues. Per the germline V gene, CDR1 is SNHLY and CDR2 is FYNNEI.

V gene TRBV20-1 combines with J gene TRBJ2-5; 10 bases are a match to TRBD1. V lost 5 bases and J lost 4; bases outside the gene matches: 7. CDR1 DFQATT and CDR2 SNEGSKA come from the germline V gene (reference sequence). The CDR3 is 14 amino acids. CDR3 nucleotides: TGCAGTGCTCCGGGACAGGGGCTATTAGAGACCCAGTACTTC. Protein product: CSAPGQGLLETQYF.

Concerning this clonotype itself: One junction end does not reproduce the germline sequence, and a read error may be involved. The chain links TRBV7-2 to TRBJ1-1, with D possibly matching TRBD1 (5 bases). Germline V gene lookup returns CDR1 SGHTA and CDR2 FQGNSA. The CDR3 sequence is 17 residues long. CDR3 sequence: CASSLRGTPVLNTEALF. The CDR3 DNA reads as TGTGCCAGCAGCTTACGTGGGACGCCGGTGCTGAACACTGAAGCTCTCTTT. The variable domain in full, with the rest retrieved from reference TRBV7-2 and TRBJ1-1, is GAGVSQSPSNKVTEKGKDVELRCDPISGHTALYWYRQSLGQGLEFLIYFQGNSAPDKSGLPSDRFSAERTGGSVSTLTIQRTQQEDSAVYLCASSLRGTPVLNTEALFGQGTRLTVV.

This clonotype was picked up many times. The V call is TRBV12-3 or TRBV12-4, the J call TRBJ2-1, with D tentatively TRBD1 (5 bases). V was clipped by 4 bases and J by 5 bases, with 9 bases between them. This CDR3 contains 13 residues. CDR3 sequence reads: CASSSDSDNEQFF. CDR3 in DNA: TGTGCCAGCAGTTCAGACAGCGACAATGAGCAGTTCTTC.

In the case of this clonotype: This could be a read error, since a much larger clone is one nucleotide away. V gene TRBV7-3 combines with J gene TRBJ2-6; D call uncertain. This CDR3 spans 13 amino acids. Germline V gene sequence: CDR1 SGHTA, CDR2 FQGTGA. V lost 6 bases and J 5 bases, leaving 8 bases between the germline ends. The CDR3 region has the DNA TGTGCCAGCAGATCCAGTCGGGCCAACGTCCTGACTTTC. Translation: CASRSSRANVLTF.

The chain combines TRBV12-3 or TRBV12-4 with TRBJ2-7; TRBD2 is a possible D gene (6 bases). This CDR3 is 15 amino acids long. Trimming left V 1 base short and J 5 bases short, with 15 bases between. In nucleotides, the CDR3 is TGTGCCAGCAGTTTAGTGGGCAGGCCGGGGGACGAGCAGTACTTC. It specifies CASSLVGRPGDEQYF.

The chain is built from TRBV5-1 and TRBJ2-3; D remains ambiguous. Trimming removed 4 bases at V and 0 bases at J, with 9 bases between. Germline V CDR1 and CDR2: SGHRS, YFSETQ. The CDR3 sequence is 14 residues long. The CDR3 DNA is TGCGCCAGCAGCGAGCAAGGTAGCACAGATACGCAGTATTTT. It yields the protein CASSEQGSTDTQYF.

This clonotype was counted between two and nine times. The chain joins TRBV4-3 to TRBJ1-2, with TRBD1 as a possible D gene (5 bases). The ends were cut back, 3 bases at V and 5 bases at J, with 19 bases in the middle. The CDR3 contains 16 residues. Per germline, CDR1 LGHNA and CDR2 YSLEER. The CDR3 loop reads CASSHLTTAGIYGYTF. CDR3 nucleotides: TGCGCCAGCAGCCACTTGACCACGGCAGGGATTTATGGCTACACCTTC.

The chain is built from TRBV12-3 or TRBV12-4 and TRBJ1-4; a weak D match, TRBD1 (5 bases). V was pared by 5 bases and J by 7 bases, with 17 bases between. CDR3 length: 15 amino acids. CDR3 residues: CASSPLGVGGEKLFF. The CDR3 coding sequence is TGTGCCAGCAGTCCCCTCGGCGTCGGGGGTGAAAAACTGTTTTTT.

V is TRBV11-2 and J is TRBJ1-5; TRBD1 might be the D (5 bases). The V end was cut by 0 bases, the J end by 2 bases, with 14 bases between. This CDR3 is 17 amino acids long. Germline CDR1 and CDR2: SGHAT and FQNNGV. In DNA form, the CDR3 reads TGTGCCAGCAGCTTAGATCAGGGCGGGAGAGGCAATCAGCCCCAGCATTTT. Its protein is CASSLDQGGRGNQPQHF.

The chain combines TRBV20-1 with TRBJ1-1; unclear D gene. This CDR3 has 14 residues. Germline CDR1 DFQATT, CDR2 SNEGSKA (reference sequence). V dropped 3 bases and J dropped 1 base, with 12 bases sitting between them. CDR3: CSASLPPGNTEAFF. The CDR3 DNA reads TGCAGTGCTAGCCTTCCCCCAGGGAACACTGAAGCTTTCTTT.

As to this clonotype: This may arise from a read error, as a much more abundant clone is one base away. This chain uses TRBV10-3 with TRBJ1-1, with 7 nucleotides matching TRBD1. CDR3 size: 14 residues. V dropped 5 bases and J dropped 1; count of bases not matched to a gene: 4. CDR1 ENHRY and CDR2 SYGVKD come from the germline V gene. CDR3 coding DNA: TGTGCCATCAGTACGGCAGGGGGGAACACTGAAGCTTTCTTT. The encoded protein is CAISTAGGNTEAFF.

J is TRBJ1-3 and V is TRBV12-3 or TRBV12-4, with unresolved D. V dropped 1 base and J dropped 0 bases, with 16 bases sitting between them. The CDR3 runs 18 residues. DNA of the CDR3: TGTGCCAGCAGTTTAGGCGAGGTGGCGTTACCCTCTGGAAACACCATATATTTT. Translation gives CASSLGEVALPSGNTIYF.

For this clonotype: Sequence at one end of the junction differs from germline and may be a read error. The chain links TRBV3-1 to TRBJ2-7, with 14 positions matching TRBD2. CDR3 length: 19 amino acids. The V gene's germline CDR1 is LGHDT and CDR2 YNNKEL (reference sequence). The chain's CDR3 is CASSQEPGTSGGYPYEQYF. CDR3 nucleotides: TGCGCCAGCAGCCAAGAACCCGGGACTAGCGGGGGTTACCCCTACGAGCAGTACTTC.

The CDR3 is CASSFRYRPYEQYF. In DNA form, the CDR3 reads TGTGCCAGCAGCTTTCGGTACAGACCCTACGAGCAGTACTTC. This chain links TRBV7-2 with TRBJ2-7, with D unclear. V lost 3 bases to trimming and J lost 2 bases, with 11 bases between them. The germline V gene encodes CDR1 SGHTA and CDR2 FQGNSA. The CDR3 has 14 residues.

The gene calls are TRBV12-5 and TRBJ1-5; D ambiguous. The germline V and J ends were trimmed by 5 bases and 4 bases, with 9 bases remaining between them. The CDR3 is 13 amino acids. Germline lookup yields CDR1 LGHNT and CDR2 FRNRAP. For the CDR3, the DNA is TGTGCTAGTGGTGTCAACTTAAATCAGCCCCAGCATTTT. Amino acids: CASGVNLNQPQHF. The variable domain in full, completed from reference TRBV12-5 and TRBJ1-5, reads DARVTQTPRHKVTEMGQEVTMRCQPILGHNTVFWYRQTMMQGLELLAYFRNRAPLDDSGMPKDRFSAEMPDATLATLKIQPSEPRDSAVYFCASGVNLNQPQHFGDGTRLSIL.

This clonotype was seen many times. The chain recombines TRBV20-1 with TRBJ2-7, with TRBD2 identical over 12 bases. Germline lookup yields CDR1 DFQATT and CDR2 SNEGSKA (reference sequence). Trimming removed 5 bases from V and 3 bases from J; junction bases left unmatched: 5. The CDR3 has 14 residues. This chain's CDR3 is CSAAVTSGGYEQYF. DNA of the CDR3: TGCAGTGCTGCGGTGACTAGCGGGGGCTACGAGCAGTACTTC.